Listed below are T cell receptor beta chains from one sample, sequenced in a study of beta chain features in type 1 diabetes. Clones were sequenced by immunoSEQ multiplex PCR, and TCRdb holds only the in-frame ones, with some missing. The table lists about 230,000 clones, more than 15% of them singletons. What was sequenced was naive CD4+ T cells from blood. These receptors originate from a man aged 30-40 years with type 1 diabetes. Each CDR3 is given with its conserved first and last residue. A D gene is named only where the DNA matches it firmly. The size field is filled for only some rows; it gives once, few, many or a size class.

.	TRBV9	few	TRBJ2-7	TGTGCCAGCAGCGTAGGACCCTCTGTAGGGAGCTACGAGCAGTACTTC	CASSVGPSVGSYEQYF
.	TRBV4-3	.	TRBJ2-2	TGCGCCAGCAGCCAAACCAAGCCCTGGGGGACCGGGGAGCTGTTTTTT	CASSQTKPWGTGELFF
.	TRBV29-1	few	TRBJ1-2	TGCAGCGAGTTAGGGAACTATGGCTACACCTTC	CSELGNYGYTF
.	TRBV9	.	TRBJ1-1	TGTGCCAGCAGCGTAAGCAACACTGAAGCTTTCTTT	CASSVSNTEAFF
TRBD1	TRBV7-9	few	TRBJ2-1	TGTGCCAGCAGCCCCACCGGGACAGCCTACAATGAGCAGTTCTTC	CASSPTGTAYNEQFF
TRBD1	TRBV5-1	few	TRBJ2-5	TGCGCCAGCAGCTTGACAGGGGTCCAAGAGACCCAGTACTTC	CASSLTGVQETQYF
TRBD1	TRBV29-1	.	TRBJ1-1	TGCAGCGTGGAGGGACAGCGGCTGAACACTGAAGCTTTCTTT	CSVEGQRLNTEAFF
.	TRBV7-2	few	TRBJ2-7	TGTGCCAGCAGCTTAGGGATGGCATCTACCTACGAGCAGTACTTC	CASSLGMASTYEQYF
.	TRBV2	few	TRBJ2-2	TGTGCCAGCATACTTTTCGGAACAGGTCGCACCGGGGAGCTGTTTTTT	CASILFGTGRTGELFF
.	TRBV28	few	TRBJ1-1	TGTGCCAGCAGTTTCCGGGACACTGAAGCTTTCTTT	CASSFRDTEAFF
.	TRBV29-1	few	TRBJ2-7	TGCAGCGTTGCCCAACAGGGTAGATTCGGCGAGCAGTACTTC	CSVAQQGRFGEQYF
.	TRBV29-1	few	TRBJ1-2	TGCAGCGTTGTCCGCGGGGTGGACTATGGCTACACCTTC	CSVVRGVDYGYTF
TRBD2	TRBV4-3	.	TRBJ2-7	TGCGCCAGCAGTTCGTCCTTAGCGGGAGGGACTTCCTACGAGCAGTACTTC	CASSSSLAGGTSYEQYF
TRBD2	TRBV7-9	.	TRBJ2-1	TGTGCCAGCTTCTCTAGCGGGAGCAATGAGCAGTTCTTC	CASFSSGSNEQFF
.	TRBV29-1	few	TRBJ2-7	TGCAGCGCCCGCGAAGGTAACCACGAGCAGTACTTC	CSAREGNHEQYF
.	TRBV7-2	.	TRBJ1-1	TGTGCCAGCAGGTTAGAACTTCGGGGCACTGAAGCTTTCTTT	CASRLELRGTEAFF